This T cell receptor beta chain was identified in a study of shared clonotypes between healthy human individuals. The V gene's germline CDR1 is SGHRS and CDR2 YFSETQ. The CDR3 consists of 16 residues. V trimming: 0 bases; J trimming: 5 bases; junction bases outside the gene matches: 9. TCRdb's copy holds only in-frame clones and misses some; the assay was immunoSEQ multiplex PCR. This table holds about 2.4 million clones, roughly 93% found once. Healthy HIV-negative adults with no recent acute infections or vaccinations were recruited as donors. CD45RA-negative memory and CD45RA+ naive subsets were split from the CD4+ cells.

V gene TRBV5-1 combines with J gene TRBJ2-7; 9 bases align to TRBD1. Sequencing was done on a sample of naive CD4+ T cells from PBMCs. Subset in this sample: CD45RA+ positively selected. The origin of this receptor is a man aged 18 to 30 in good health. Some clones in this sample may be carry-over from other donors' samples. This CDR3 is CASSLEGGQGFDEQYF. The CDR3 DNA reads as TGCGCCAGCAGCTTGGAGGGGGGACAGGGCTTCGACGAGCAGTACTTC.